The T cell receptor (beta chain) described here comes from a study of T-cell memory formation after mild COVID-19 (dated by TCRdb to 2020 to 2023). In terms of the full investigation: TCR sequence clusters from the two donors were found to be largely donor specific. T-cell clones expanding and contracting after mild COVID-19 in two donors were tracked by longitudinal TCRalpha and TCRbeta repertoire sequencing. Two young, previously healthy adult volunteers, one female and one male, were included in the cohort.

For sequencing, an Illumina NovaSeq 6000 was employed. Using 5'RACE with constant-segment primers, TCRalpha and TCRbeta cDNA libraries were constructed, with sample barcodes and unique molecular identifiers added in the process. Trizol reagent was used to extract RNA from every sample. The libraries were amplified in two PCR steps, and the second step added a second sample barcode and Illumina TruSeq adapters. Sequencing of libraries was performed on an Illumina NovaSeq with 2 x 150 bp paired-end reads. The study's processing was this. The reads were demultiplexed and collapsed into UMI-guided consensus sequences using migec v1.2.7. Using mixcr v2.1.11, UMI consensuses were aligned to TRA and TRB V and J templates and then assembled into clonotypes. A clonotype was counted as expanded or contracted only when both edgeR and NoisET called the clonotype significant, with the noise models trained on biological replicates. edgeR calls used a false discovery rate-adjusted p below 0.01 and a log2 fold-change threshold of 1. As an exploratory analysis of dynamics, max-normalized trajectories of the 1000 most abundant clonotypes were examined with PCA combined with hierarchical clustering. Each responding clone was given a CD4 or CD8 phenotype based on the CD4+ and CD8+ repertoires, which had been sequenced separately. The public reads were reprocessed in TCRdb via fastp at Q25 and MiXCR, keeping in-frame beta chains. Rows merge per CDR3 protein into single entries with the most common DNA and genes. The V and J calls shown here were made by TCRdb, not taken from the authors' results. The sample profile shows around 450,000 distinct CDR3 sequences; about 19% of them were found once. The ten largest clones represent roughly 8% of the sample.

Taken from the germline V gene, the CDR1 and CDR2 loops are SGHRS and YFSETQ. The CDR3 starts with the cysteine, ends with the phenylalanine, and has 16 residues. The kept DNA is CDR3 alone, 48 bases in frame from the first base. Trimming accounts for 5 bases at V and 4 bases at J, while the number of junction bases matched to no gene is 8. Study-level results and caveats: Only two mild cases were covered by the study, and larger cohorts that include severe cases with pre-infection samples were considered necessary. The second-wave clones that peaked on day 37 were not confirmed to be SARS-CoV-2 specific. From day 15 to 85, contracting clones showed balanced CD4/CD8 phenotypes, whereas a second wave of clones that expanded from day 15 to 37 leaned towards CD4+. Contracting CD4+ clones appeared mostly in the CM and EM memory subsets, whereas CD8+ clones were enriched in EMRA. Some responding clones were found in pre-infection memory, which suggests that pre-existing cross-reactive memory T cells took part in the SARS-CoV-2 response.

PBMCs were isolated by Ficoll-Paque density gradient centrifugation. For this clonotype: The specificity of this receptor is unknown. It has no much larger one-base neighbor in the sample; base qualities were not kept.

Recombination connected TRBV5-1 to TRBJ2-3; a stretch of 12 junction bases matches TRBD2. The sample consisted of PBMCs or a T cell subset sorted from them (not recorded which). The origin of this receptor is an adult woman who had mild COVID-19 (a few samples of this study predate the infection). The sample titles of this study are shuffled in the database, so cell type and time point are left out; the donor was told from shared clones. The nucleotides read TGCGCCAGCAGGACGACTAGCGGGGGTTTTTCAGATACGCAGTATTTT. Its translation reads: CASRTTSGGFSDTQYF.